This T cell receptor beta chain emerged from a study of naive and memory T cell subsets (dated by TCRdb to between 2016 and 2019). Regarding the complete study: The figure summarizing these samples reported approximately ten blood donors, 7 tuberculin skin test biopsies and 3 saline control biopsies. Skin biopsies were taken from tuberculin skin test sites or from saline-injected control sites and were processed for RNA extraction as described before. PCR2 was typically performed as a SYBR Green qPCR that was stopped at a set threshold, although end-point PCR (about 6 cycles) could be used instead for low-input samples. What the authors observed across the whole study: Both types of skin biopsy reportedly yielded TCR sequences, though far more TCRs came from tuberculin skin test sites. The larger number of TCRs at tuberculin skin test sites was interpreted as T cell infiltration of a delayed type IV hypersensitivity reaction. The paper did not give details on skin biopsy collection and RNA processing but referred to earlier studies for those details. The RNA-based method was acknowledged as potentially sensitive to TCR transcript changes with T cell activation and differentiation.

The sample holds many counts of this clonotype. Its antigen specificity is not known. Base qualities were left out, and no much larger clone turns up one base away. Sequences LGHNA (CDR1) and YNFKEQ (CDR2) are obtained from the germline V gene. V and J are trimmed by 5 bases and 2 bases, and the gene matches miss 3 bases of the junction. The CDR3 covers 15 residues, taking in both the cysteine and the phenylalanine. Of the read, only the CDR3 DNA is kept; its 45 bases are in frame from base 1. Library prep was done by UMI-ligation and nested PCR. The ligated cDNA was amplified in four rounds of PCR with nested alpha and beta constant region primers together with the SP2 primer. For the blood and skin samples, TCR RNA was reverse transcribed with SuperScript IV using primers for the alpha and beta constant regions. T4 RNA ligase 1 was used to ligate an oligonucleotide containing the Illumina SP2 primer and a UMI to the 3' end of the cDNA. To prevent hairpin formation, the 12-nucleotide UMI was made up of two random hexamers with an eight-base spacer between them. From the second PCR onward, TCR alpha and beta chain libraries were processed separately, and dual indexing was applied for multiplexing. After pooling, the indexed libraries were analyzed by capillary electrophoresis and sequenced on either an Illumina MiSeq or NextSeq. PhiX DNA at about 4.5-7% was spiked into libraries to increase base diversity and improve cluster recognition. Per the source publication's procedure: UMIs were extracted from read 2 by Demultiplexor and combined with the TCR sequence from read 1, and reads were split according to sample indices. Decombinator identified V and J genes and V-J junctions, assigning each TCR a five-part identifier including V and J deletions. Collapsinator used UMIs to correct sequencing errors and PCR amplification heterogeneity, yielding UMI-based abundance per TCR. CDR3Translator converted identifiers to nucleotide sequence, translated to amino acids, and extracted CDR3 regions using terminal motifs. After normalization to the amount of input RNA, error-corrected alpha and beta TCR counts from blood and skin were compared. The public reads were reprocessed in TCRdb via fastp at Q25 and MiXCR, keeping in-frame beta chains. Rows matching on CDR3 protein sequence are summarized as one entry with the most common DNA and genes. For this entry, the V and J calls and clone size follow TCRdb and not the study's own pipeline. The sample table records more than 30,000 distinct CDR3 sequences; roughly 6.6% of these occur just once. The leading ten clones occupy 2.5% to 3.5% of the sample.

The meaning of the sample's treatment or condition label: skin biopsy from PPD injection site in Mantoux-positive individual. The study described a robust, sensitive protocol for amplifying, sequencing and analyzing TCRs, using 3' ligation of a UMI-containing oligonucleotide to TCR cDNA. In individuals with a positive Mantoux test, tuberculin skin test biopsies were taken from sites that had been injected with PPD. Total RNA was used without cell sorting and was treated with RQ1 DNase before reverse transcription, with a target input of about 1 to 1000 ng. Skin biopsy and whole blood libraries were made to test pipeline robustness in samples where T cells form a minority population.

This sequence originates from an adult in good health. The chain joins TRBV4-2 to TRBJ2-7; 13 of the junction bases match TRBD2. The sequenced sample was skin, obtained from a tuberculin skin test site. The DNA sequence reads TGTGCCAGCAGCATCGGGACTAGCGGGACCTACGAGCAGTACTTC. Translated, it gives CASSIGTSGTYEQYF.